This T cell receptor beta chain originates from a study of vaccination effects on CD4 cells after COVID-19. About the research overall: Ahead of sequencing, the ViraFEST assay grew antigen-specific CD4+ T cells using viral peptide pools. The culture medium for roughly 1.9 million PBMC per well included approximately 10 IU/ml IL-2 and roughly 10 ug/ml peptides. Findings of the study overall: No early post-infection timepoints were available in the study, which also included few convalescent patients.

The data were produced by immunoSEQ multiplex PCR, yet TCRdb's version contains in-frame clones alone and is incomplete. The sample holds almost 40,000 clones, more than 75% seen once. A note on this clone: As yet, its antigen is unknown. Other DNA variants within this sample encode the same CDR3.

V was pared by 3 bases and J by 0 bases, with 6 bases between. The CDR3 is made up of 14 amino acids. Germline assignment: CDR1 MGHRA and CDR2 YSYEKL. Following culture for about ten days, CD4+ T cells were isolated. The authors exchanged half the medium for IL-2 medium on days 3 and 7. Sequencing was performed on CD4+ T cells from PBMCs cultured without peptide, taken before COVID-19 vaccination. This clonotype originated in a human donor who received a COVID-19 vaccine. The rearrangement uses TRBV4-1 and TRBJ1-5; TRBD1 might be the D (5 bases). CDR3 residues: CASSQGDSNQPQHF. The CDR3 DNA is TGCGCCAGCAGCCAGGGGGATAGCAATCAGCCCCAGCATTTT.